This TCR beta chain was documented in a study of T cell responses to AZD1222 COVID-19 vaccine. Study observations and caveats: Seropositive status at baseline applied to only 6 or 7 AZD1222 recipients. Epitopes outside B.1.351 and B.1.1.7 mutated regions reportedly drew nearly half of spike TCRs.

With regard to this clone: Its antigen is unidentified.

Sequencing was performed with immunoSEQ multiplex PCR; in TCRdb, only in-frame clones are kept and a portion is missing. The sample consists of about 94,000 clones, roughly 90% of them appearing once. The CDR3 contains 15 residues. Per germline, CDR1 LNHDA and CDR2 SQIVND (reference sequence). V gave up 5 bases and J gave up 8 bases; unmatched junction bases: 4. This clonotype was sampled from an adult in good health. V is TRBV19 and J is TRBJ2-1, with 15 bases that match TRBD2. This specimen was peripheral blood, taken on day 0 of AZD1222 vaccination. The CDR3 sequence is CASSPRTSGGDEQFF. In DNA, the CDR3 is TGTGCCAGTAGTCCCAGGACTAGCGGGGGGGATGAGCAGTTCTTC.